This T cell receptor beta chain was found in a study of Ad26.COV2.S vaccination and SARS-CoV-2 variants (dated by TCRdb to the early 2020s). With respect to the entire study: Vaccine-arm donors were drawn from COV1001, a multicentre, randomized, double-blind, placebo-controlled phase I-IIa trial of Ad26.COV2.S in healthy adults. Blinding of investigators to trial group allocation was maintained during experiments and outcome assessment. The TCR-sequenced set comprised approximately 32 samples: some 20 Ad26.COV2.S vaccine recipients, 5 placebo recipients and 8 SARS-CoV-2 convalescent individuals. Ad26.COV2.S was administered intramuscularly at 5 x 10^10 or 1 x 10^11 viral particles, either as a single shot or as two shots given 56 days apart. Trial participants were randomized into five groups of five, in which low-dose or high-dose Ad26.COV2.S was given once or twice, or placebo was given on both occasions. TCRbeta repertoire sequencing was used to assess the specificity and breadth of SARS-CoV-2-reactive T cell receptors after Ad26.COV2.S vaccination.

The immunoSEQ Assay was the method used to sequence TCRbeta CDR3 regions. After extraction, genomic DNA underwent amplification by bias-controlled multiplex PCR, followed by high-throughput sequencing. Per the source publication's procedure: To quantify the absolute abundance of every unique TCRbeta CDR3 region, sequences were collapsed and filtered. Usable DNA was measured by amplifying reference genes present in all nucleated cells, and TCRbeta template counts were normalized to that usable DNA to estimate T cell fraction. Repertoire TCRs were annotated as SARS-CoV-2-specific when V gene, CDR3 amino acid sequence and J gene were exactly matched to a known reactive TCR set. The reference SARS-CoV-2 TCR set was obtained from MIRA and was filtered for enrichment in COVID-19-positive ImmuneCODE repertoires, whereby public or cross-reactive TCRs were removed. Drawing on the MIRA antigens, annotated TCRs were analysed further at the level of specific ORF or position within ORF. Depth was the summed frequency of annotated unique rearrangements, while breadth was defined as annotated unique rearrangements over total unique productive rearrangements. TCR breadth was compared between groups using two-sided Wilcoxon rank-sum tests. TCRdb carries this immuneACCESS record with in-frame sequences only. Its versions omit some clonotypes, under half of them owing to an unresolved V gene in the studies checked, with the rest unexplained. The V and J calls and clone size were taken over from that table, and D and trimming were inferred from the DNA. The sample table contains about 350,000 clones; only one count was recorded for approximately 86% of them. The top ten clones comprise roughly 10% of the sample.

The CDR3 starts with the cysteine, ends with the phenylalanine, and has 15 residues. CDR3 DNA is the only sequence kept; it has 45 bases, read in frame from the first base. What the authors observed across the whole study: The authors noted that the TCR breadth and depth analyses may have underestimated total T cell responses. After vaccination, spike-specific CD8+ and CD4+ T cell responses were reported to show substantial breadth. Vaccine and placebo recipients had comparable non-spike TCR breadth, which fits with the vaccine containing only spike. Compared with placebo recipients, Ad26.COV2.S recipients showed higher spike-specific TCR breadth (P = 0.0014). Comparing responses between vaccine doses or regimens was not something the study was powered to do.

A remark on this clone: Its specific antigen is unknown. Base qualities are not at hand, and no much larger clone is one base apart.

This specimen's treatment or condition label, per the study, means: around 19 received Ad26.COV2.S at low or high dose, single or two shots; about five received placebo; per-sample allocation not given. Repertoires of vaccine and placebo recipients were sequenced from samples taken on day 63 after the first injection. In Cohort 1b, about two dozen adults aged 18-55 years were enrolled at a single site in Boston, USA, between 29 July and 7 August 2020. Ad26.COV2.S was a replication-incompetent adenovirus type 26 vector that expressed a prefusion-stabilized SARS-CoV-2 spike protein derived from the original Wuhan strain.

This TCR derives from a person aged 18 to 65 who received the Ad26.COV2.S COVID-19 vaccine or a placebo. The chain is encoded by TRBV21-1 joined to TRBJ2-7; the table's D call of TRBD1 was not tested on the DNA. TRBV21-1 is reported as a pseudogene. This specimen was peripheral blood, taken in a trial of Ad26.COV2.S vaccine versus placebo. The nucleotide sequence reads TGTGCCAGCAGCCCGAATTGGGACAGGGGGCGCGAGCAGTACTTC. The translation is CASSPNWDRGREQYF.